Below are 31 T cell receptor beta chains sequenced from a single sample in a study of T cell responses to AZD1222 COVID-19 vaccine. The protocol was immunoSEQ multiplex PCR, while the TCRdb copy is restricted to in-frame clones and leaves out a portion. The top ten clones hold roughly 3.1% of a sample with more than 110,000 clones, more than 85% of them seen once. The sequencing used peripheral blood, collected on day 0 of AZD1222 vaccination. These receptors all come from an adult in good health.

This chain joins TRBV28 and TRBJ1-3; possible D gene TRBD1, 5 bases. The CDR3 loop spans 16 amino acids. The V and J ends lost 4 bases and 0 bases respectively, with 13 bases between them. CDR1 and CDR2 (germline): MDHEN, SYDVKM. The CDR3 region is CASSSAGTVSGNTIYF. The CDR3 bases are TGTGCCAGCAGTTCAGCCGGGACGGTCTCTGGAAACACCATATATTTT.

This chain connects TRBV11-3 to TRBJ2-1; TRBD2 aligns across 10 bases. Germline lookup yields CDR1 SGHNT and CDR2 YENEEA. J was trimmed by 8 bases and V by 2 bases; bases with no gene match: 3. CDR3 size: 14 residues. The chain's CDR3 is CASSLSGRAYEQFF. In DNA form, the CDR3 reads TGTGCCAGCAGCTTAAGCGGGAGGGCCTATGAGCAGTTCTTC.

CDR3 DNA: TGTGCCAGCAGTGAATCGGAGGCCAGGGCTAACCACTTT. It translates to CASSESEARANHF. The gene calls are TRBV6-1 and TRBJ1-6; the D gene is possibly TRBD1 (5 bases). The CDR3 spans 13 residues. CDR1 is MNHNS and CDR2 is SASEGT in the germline V gene. Trimming took off 2 bases at V and 18 bases at J, with 17 bases between the two ends.

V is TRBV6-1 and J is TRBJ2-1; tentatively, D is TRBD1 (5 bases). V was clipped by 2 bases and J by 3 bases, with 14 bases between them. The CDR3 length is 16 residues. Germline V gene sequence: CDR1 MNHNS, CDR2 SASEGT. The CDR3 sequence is CASSERGGSLYNEQFF. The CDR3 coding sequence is TGTGCCAGCAGTGAAAGGGGTGGTTCTCTCTACAATGAGCAGTTCTTC.

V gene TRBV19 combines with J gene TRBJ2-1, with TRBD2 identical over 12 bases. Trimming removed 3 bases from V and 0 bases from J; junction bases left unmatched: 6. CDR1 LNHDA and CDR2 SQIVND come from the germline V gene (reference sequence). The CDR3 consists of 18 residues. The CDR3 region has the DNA TGTGCCAGTAGTATCGGGCTAGCGGGAGGGGGCTCCTACAATGAGCAGTTCTTC. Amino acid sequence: CASSIGLAGGGSYNEQFF. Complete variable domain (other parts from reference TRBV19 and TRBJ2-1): DGGITQSPKYLFRKEGQNVTLSCEQNLNHDAMYWYRQDPGQGLRLIYYSQIVNDFQKGDIAEGYSVSREKKESFPLTVTSAQKNPTAFYLCASSIGLAGGGSYNEQFFGPGTRLTVL.

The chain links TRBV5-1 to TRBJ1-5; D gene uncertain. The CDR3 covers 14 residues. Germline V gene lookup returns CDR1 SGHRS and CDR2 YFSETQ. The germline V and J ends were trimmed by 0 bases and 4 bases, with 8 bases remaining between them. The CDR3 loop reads CASSLAGVNQPQHF. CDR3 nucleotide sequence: TGCGCCAGCAGCTTGGCCGGCGTGAATCAGCCCCAGCATTTT.

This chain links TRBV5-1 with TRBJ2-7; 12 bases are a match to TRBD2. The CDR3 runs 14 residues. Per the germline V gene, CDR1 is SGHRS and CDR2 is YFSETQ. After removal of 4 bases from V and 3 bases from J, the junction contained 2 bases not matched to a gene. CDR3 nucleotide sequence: TGCGCCAGCAGCCCGACTAGCGGGAGCTACGAGCAGTACTTC. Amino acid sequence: CASSPTSGSYEQYF.

CDR3 protein: CASSYSGMNTEAFF. The CDR3 DNA reads TGTGCCAGCAGTTACTCTGGGATGAACACTGAAGCTTTCTTT. V is TRBV6-5 and J is TRBJ1-1, with D uncertain. Deletions cut 0 bases from V and 0 bases from J, with 5 bases between. Germline values: CDR1 MNHEY, CDR2 SVGAGI. CDR3 length equals 14 residues.

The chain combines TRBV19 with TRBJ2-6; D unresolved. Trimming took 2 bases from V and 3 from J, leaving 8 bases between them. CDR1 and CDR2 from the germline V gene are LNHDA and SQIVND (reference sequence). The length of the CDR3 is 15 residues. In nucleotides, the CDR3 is TGTGCCAGTAGTATACTAACTGGTGGGGCCAACGTCCTGACTTTC. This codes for CASSILTGGANVLTF.

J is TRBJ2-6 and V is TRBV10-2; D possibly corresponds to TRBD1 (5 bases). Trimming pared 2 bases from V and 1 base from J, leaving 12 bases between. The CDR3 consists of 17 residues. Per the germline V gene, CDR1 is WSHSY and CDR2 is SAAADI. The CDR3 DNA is TGCGCCAGCAGTGAGGCAGGGATCCTGTCTGGGGCCAACGTCCTGACTTTC. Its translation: CASSEAGILSGANVLTF.

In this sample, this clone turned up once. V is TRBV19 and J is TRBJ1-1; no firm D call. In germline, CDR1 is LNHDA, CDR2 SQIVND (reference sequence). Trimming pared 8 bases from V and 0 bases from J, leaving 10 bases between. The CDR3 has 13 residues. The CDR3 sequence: CASYGRMNTEAFF. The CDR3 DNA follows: TGTGCCAGTTACGGACGAATGAACACTGAAGCTTTCTTT. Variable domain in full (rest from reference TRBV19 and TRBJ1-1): DGGITQSPKYLFRKEGQNVTLSCEQNLNHDAMYWYRQDPGQGLRLIYYSQIVNDFQKGDIAEGYSVSREKKESFPLTVTSAQKNPTAFYLCASYGRMNTEAFFGQGTRLTVV.

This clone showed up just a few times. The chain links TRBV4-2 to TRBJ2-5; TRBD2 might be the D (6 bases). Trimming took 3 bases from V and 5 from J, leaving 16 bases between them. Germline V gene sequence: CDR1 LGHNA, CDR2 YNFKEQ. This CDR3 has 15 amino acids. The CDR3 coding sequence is TGTGCCAGCAGCCAGACCCCCGGAGGGGCGGAGACCCAGTACTTC. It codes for CASSQTPGGAETQYF.

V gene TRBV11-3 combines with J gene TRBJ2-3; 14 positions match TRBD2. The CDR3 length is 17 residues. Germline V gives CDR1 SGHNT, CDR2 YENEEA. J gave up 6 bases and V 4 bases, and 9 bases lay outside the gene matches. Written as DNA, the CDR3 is TGTGCCAGCAGCTCCAGGACTAGCGGGAGGTTTGGCGATACGCAGTATTTT. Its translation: CASSSRTSGRFGDTQYF.

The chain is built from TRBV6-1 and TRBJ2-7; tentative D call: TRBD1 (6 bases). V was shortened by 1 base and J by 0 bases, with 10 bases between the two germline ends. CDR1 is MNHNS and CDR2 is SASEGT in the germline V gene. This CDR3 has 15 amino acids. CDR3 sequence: CASSEVLGASYEQYF. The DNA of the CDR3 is TGTGCCAGCAGTGAAGTGCTGGGGGCCTCCTACGAGCAGTACTTC.

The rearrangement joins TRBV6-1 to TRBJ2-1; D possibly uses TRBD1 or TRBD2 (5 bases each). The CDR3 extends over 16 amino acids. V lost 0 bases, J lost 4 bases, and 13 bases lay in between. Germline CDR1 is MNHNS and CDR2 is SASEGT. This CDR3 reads CASSEAAGTAYNEQFF. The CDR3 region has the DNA TGTGCCAGCAGTGAAGCGGCCGGGACGGCTTACAATGAGCAGTTCTTC.

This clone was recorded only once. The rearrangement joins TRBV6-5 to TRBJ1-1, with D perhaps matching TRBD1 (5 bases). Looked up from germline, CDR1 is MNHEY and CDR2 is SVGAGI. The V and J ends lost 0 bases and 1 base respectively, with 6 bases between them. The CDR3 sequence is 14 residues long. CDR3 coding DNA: TGTGCCAGCAGTTACTCGGGGGAGAACACTGAAGCTTTCTTT. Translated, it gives CASSYSGENTEAFF.

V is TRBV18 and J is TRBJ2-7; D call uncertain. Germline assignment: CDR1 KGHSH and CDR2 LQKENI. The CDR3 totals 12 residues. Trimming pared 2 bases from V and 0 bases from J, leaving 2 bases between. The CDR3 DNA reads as TGTGCCAGCTCACCAAGCTCCTACGAGCAGTACTTC. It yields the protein CASSPSSYEQYF.

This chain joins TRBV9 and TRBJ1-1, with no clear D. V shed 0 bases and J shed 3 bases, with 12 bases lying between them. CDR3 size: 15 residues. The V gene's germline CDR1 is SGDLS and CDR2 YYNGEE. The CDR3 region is CASSVAAGGYTEAFF. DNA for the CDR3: TGTGCCAGCAGCGTAGCCGCGGGAGGTTACACTGAAGCTTTCTTT.

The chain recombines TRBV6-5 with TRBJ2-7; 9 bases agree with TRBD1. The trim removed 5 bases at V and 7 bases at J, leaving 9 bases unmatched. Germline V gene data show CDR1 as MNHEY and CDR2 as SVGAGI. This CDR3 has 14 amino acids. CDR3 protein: CASSNRGPEGEQYF. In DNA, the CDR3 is TGTGCCAGCAGTAACAGGGGGCCGGAAGGGGAGCAGTACTTC.

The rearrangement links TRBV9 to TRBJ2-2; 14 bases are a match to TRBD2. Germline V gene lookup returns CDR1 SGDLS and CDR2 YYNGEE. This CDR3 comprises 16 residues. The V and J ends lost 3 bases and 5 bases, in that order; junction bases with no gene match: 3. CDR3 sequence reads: CASSAGTSGSTGELFF. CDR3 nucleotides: TGTGCCAGCAGCGCCGGGACTAGCGGGAGTACCGGGGAGCTGTTTTTT.

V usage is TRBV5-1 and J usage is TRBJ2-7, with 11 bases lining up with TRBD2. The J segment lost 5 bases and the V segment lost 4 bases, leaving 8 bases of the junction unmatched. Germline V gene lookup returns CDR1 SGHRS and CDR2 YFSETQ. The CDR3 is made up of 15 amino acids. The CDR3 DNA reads TGCGCCAGCAGCCCCACTAGCGGGAGTATCAACGAGCAGTACTTC. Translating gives CASSPTSGSINEQYF. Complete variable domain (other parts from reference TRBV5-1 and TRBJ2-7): KAGVTQTPRYLIKTRGQQVTLSCSPISGHRSVSWYQQTPGQGLQFLFEYFSETQRNKGNFPGRFSGRQFSNSRSEMNVSTLELGDSALYLCASSPTSGSINEQYFGPGTRLTVT.

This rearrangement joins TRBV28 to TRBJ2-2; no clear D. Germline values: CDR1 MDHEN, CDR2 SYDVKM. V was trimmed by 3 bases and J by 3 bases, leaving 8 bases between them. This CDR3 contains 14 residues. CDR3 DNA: TGTGCCAGCAGTTTGATTGGTTACACCGGGGAGCTGTTTTTT. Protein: CASSLIGYTGELFF. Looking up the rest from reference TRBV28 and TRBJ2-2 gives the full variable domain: DVKVTQSSRYLVKRTGEKVFLECVQDMDHENMFWYRQDPGLGLRLIYFSYDVKMKEKGDIPEGYSVSREKKERFSLILESASTNQTSMYLCASSLIGYTGELFFGEGSRLTVL.

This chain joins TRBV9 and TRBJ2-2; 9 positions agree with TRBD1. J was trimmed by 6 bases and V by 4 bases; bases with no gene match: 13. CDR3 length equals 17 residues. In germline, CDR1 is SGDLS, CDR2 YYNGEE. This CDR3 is CASSPFKGTGTSGELFF. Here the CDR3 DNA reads TGTGCCAGCAGCCCCTTCAAGGGGACAGGGACTTCCGGGGAGCTGTTTTTT.

CDR3 protein: CASSRGLSYGYTF. The CDR3 region has the DNA TGTGCCAGCAGTCGGGGCTTAAGCTATGGCTACACCTTC. The genes are TRBV28 and TRBJ1-2; D perhaps matches TRBD1 (5 bases). Germline CDR1 is MDHEN and CDR2 is SYDVKM. CDR3 length equals 13 residues. The V end lost 5 bases, the J end lost 4 bases, and 11 bases lay between the germline ends.

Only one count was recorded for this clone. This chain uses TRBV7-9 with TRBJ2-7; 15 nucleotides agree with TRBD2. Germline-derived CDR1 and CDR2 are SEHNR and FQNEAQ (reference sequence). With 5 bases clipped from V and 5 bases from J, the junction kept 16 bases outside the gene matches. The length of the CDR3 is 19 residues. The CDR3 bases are TGTGCCAGCAGCCCCAGAAGGGGACTAGCGGGAGGTTTTGGAAACGAGCAGTACTTC. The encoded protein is CASSPRRGLAGGFGNEQYF.

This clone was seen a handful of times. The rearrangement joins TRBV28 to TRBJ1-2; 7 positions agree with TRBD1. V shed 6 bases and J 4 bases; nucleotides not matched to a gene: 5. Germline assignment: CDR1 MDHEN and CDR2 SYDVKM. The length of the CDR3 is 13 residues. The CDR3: CASSSGTVYGYTF. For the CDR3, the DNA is TGTGCCAGCAGCTCCGGGACAGTCTATGGCTACACCTTC.

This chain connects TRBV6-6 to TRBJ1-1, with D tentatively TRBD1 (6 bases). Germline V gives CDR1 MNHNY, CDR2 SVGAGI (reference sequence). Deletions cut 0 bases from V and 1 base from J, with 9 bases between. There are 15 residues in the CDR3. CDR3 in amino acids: CASSYSPDRNTEAFF. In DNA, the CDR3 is TGTGCCAGCAGTTACTCCCCGGACAGGAACACTGAAGCTTTCTTT.

The CDR3 loop is CASSYGGGTDTQYF. CDR3 nucleotides: TGTGCCAGCAGTTACGGCGGGGGCACAGATACGCAGTATTTT. This chain uses TRBV6-6 with TRBJ2-3; the D gene is possibly TRBD2 (6 bases). Trimming shortened V by 2 bases and J by 1 base, and 7 bases separated the two germline ends. This CDR3 has 14 residues. Germline CDR1 and CDR2: MNHNY and SVGAGI (reference sequence).

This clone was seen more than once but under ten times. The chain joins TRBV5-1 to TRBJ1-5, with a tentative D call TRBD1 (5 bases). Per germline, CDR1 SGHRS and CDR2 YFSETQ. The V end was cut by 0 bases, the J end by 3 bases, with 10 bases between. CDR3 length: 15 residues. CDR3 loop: CASSLDPGFNQPQHF. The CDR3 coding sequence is TGCGCCAGCAGCTTGGACCCAGGGTTCAATCAGCCCCAGCATTTT.

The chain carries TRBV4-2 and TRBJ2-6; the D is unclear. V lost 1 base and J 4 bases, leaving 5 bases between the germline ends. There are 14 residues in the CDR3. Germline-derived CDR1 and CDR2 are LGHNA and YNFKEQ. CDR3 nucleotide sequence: TGTGCCAGCAGCCAAGTTGACGGGGCCAACGTCCTGACTTTC. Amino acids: CASSQVDGANVLTF.

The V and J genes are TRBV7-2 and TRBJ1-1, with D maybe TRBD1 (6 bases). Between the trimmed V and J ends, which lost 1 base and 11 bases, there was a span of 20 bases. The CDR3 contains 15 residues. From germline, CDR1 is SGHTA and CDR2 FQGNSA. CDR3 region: CASSLGGGQGALAFF. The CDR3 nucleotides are TGTGCCAGCAGCTTAGGGGGGGGGCAGGGAGCCTTGGCTTTCTTT.